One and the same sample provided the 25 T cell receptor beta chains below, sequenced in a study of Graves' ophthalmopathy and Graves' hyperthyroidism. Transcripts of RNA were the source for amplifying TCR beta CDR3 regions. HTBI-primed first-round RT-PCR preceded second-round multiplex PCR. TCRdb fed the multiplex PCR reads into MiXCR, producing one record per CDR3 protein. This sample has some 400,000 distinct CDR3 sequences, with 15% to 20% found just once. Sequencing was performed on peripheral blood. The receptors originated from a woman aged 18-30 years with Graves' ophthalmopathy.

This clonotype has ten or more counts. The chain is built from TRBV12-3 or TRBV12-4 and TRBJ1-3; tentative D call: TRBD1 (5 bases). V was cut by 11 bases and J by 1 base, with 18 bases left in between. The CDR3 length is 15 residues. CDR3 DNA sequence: TGTGCCTACAGCCCCCCCACAGGTTCTGGAAACACCATATATTTT. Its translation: CAYSPPTGSGNTIYF.

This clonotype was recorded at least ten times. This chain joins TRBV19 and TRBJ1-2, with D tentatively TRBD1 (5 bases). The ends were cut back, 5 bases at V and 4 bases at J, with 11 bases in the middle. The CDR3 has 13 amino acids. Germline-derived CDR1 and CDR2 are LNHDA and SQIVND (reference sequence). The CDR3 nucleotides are TGTGCCAGTAGTGAAAGAGGGACCTATGGCTACACCTTC. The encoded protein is CASSERGTYGYTF.

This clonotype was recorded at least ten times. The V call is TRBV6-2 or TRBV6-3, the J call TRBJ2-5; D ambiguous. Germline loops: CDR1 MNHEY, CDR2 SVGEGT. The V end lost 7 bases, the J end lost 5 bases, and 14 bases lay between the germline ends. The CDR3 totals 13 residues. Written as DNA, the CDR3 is TGTGCCAGCACCCCCGTGCCGGCGGAGACCCAGTACTTC. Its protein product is CASTPVPAETQYF.

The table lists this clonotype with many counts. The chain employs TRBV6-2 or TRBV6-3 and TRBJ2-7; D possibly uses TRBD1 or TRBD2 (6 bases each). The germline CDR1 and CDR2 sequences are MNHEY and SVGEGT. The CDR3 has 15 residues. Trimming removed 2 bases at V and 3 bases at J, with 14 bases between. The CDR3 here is CASSYGGLLYYEQYF. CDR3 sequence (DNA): TGTGCCAGCAGTTACGGGGGGCTACTTTACTACGAGCAGTACTTC.

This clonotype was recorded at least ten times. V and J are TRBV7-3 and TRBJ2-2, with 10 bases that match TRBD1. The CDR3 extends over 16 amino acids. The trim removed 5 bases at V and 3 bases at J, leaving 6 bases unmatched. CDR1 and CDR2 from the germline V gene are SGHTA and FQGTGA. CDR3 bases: TGTGCCAGCAGCCCCCCGGGACAGGGGTACACCGGGGAGCTGTTTTTT. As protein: CASSPPGQGYTGELFF. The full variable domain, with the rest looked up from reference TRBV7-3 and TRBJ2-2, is GAGVSQTPSNKVTEKGKYVELRCDPISGHTALYWYRQSLGQGPEFLIYFQGTGAADDSGLPNDRFFAVRPEGSVSTLKIQRTERGDSAVYLCASSPPGQGYTGELFFGEGSRLTVL.

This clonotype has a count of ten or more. CDR3 protein: CATSDPPGQGNTGELFF. The CDR3 DNA sequence: TGTGCCACCAGTGATCCCCCTGGACAGGGGAACACCGGGGAGCTGTTTTTT. V gene TRBV24-1 combines with J gene TRBJ2-2; TRBD1 agrees at 8 bases. The CDR3 totals 17 residues. CDR1 is KGHDR and CDR2 is SFDVKD in the germline V gene. V trimming: 3 bases; J trimming: 1 base; junction bases outside the gene matches: 6.

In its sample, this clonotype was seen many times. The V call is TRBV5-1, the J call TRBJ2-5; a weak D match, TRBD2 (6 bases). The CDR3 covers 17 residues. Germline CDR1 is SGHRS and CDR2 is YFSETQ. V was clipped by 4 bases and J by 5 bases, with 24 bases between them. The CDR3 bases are TGCGCCAGCAGCCCGTCGCCAAGGCGTAGGAGGGTGGAGACCCAGTACTTC. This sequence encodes CASSPSPRRRRVETQYF. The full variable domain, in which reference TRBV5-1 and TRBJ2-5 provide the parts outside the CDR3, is KAGVTQTPRYLIKTRGQQVTLSCSPISGHRSVSWYQQTPGQGLQFLFEYFSETQRNKGNFPGRFSGRQFSNSRSEMNVSTLELGDSALYLCASSPSPRRRRVETQYFGPGTRLLVL.

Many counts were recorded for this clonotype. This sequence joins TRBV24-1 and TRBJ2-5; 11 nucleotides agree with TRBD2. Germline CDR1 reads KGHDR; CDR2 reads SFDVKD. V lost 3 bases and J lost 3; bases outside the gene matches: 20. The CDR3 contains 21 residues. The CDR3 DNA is TGTGCCACCAGTGATGCCCCGGGACAGGGACCCTCACTAGCGGGAGAAGAGACCCAGTACTTC. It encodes CATSDAPGQGPSLAGEETQYF.

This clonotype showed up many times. The DNA for the CDR3 is TGTGCCAGCAGTTTAAGGTTTGGGGACGGGGGCCAAGAGACCCAGTACTTC. Protein: CASSLRFGDGGQETQYF. This rearrangement joins TRBV12-3 or TRBV12-4 to TRBJ2-5, with a tentative D call TRBD2 (6 bases). Between the trimmed V and J ends, which lost 2 bases and 1 base, there was a span of 17 bases. This CDR3 contains 17 residues.

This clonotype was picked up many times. The CDR3, as DNA: TGTGCCAGCAGTTTAATAAGCGGAGTCTACGAGCAGTACTTC. Protein sequence: CASSLISGVYEQYF. This sequence joins TRBV27 and TRBJ2-7; a weak D match, TRBD2 (5 bases). Per germline, CDR1 MNHEY and CDR2 SMNVEV (reference sequence). CDR3 length: 14 residues. V lost 2 bases, J lost 3 bases, and 11 bases lay in between.

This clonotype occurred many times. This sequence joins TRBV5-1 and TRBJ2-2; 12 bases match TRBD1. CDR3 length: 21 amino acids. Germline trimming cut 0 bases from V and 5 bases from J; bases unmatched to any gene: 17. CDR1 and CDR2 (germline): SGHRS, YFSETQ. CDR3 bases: TGCGCCAGCAGCTTGGGGGACCGGGACAGGGGGCGTTGGAGTGGAACCGGGGAGCTGTTTTTT. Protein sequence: CASSLGDRDRGRWSGTGELFF.

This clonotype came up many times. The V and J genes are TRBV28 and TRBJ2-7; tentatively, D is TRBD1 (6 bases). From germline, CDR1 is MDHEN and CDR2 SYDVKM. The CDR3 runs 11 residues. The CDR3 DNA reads TGTGCAGGGGGTGGGGCGGTCGAGCAGTACTTC. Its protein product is CAGGGAVEQYF.

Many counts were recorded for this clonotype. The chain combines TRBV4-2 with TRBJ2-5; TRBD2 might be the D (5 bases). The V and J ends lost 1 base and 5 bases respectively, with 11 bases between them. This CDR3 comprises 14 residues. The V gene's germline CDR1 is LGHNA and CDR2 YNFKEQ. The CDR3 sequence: CASSQVEGLETQYF. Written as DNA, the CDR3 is TGTGCCAGCAGCCAAGTCGAGGGTCTGGAGACCCAGTACTTC.

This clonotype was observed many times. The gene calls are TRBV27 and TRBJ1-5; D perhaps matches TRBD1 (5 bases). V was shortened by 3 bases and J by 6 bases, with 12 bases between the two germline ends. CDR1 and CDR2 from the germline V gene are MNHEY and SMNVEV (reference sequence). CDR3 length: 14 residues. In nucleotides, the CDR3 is TGTGCCAGCAGTTTGACGGGGGTCGGTCAGCCCCAGCATTTT. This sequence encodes CASSLTGVGQPQHF.

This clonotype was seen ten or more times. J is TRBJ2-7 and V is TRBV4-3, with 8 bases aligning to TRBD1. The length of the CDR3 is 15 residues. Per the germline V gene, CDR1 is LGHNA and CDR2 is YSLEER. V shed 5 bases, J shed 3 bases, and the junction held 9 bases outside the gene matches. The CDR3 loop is CASSAGQGIIYEQYF. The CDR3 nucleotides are TGCGCCAGCAGCGCAGGACAGGGTATTATCTACGAGCAGTACTTC.

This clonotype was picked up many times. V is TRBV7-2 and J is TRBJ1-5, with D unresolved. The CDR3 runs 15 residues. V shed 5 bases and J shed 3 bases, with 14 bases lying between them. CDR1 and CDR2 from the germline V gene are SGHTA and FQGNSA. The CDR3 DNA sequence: TGTGCCAGCAGCCAGGTTGGGCAGAACAATCAGCCCCAGCATTTT. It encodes CASSQVGQNNQPQHF.

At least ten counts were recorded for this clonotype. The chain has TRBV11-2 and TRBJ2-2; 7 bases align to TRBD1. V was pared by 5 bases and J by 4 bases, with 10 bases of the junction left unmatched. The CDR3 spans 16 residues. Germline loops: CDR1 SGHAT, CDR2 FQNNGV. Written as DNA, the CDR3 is TGTGCCAGCAGCCTTTACGGATCAGGGGGCACCGGGGAGCTGTTTTTT. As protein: CASSLYGSGGTGELFF.

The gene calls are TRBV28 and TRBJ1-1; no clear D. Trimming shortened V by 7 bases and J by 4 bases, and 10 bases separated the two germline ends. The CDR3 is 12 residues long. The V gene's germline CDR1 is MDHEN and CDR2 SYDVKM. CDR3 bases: TGTGCCAGCACCGCCTCGGTCACTGAAGCTTTCTTT. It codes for CASTASVTEAFF. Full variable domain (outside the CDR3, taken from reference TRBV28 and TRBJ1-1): DVKVTQSSRYLVKRTGEKVFLECVQDMDHENMFWYRQDPGLGLRLIYFSYDVKMKEKGDIPEGYSVSREKKERFSLILESASTNQTSMYLCASTASVTEAFFGQGTRLTVV.

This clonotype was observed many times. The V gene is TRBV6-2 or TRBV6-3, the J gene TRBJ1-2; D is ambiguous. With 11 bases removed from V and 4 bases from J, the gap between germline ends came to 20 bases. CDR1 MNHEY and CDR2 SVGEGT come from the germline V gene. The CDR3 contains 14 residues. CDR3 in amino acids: CAGRGTPPSYGYTF. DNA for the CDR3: TGTGCCGGTCGTGGAACACCGCCAAGCTATGGCTACACCTTC.

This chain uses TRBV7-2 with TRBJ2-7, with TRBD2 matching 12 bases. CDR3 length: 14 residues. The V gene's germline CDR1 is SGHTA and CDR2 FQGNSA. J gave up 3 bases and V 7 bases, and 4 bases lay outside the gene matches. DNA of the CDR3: TGTGCCAGCACGACTAGCGGGAGACTCTACGAGCAGTACTTC. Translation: CASTTSGRLYEQYF.

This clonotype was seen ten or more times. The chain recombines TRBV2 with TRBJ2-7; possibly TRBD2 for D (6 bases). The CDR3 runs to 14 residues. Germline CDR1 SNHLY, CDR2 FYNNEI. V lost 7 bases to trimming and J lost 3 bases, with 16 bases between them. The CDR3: CASKVELALYEQYF. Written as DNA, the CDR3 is TGTGCCAGCAAGGTAGAACTAGCACTCTACGAGCAGTACTTC.

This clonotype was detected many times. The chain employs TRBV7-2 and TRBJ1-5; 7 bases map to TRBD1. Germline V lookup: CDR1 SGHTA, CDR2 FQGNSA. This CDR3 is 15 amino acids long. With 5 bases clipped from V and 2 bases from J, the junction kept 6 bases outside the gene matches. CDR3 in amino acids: CASSRDSLGNQPQHF. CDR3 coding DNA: TGTGCCAGCAGCCGGGACAGTCTCGGCAATCAGCCCCAGCATTTT.

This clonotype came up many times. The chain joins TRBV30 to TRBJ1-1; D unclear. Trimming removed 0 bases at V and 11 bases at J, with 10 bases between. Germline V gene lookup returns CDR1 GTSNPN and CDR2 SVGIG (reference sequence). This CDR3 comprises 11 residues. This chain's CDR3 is CAWSVPPGAFF. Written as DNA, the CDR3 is TGTGCCTGGAGTGTCCCGCCGGGGGCTTTCTTT.

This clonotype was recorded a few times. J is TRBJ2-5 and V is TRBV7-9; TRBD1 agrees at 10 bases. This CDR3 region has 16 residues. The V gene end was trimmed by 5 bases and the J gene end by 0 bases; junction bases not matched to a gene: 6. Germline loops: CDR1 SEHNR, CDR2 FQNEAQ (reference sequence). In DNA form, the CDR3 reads TGTGCCAGCAGCAAACCGGGACAGGGGTACCAAGAGACCCAGTACTTC. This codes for CASSKPGQGYQETQYF.

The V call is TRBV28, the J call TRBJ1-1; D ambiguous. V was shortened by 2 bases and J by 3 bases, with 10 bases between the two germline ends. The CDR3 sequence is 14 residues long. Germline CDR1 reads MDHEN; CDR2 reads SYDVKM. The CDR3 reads CASSLRITYTEAFF. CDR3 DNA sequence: TGTGCCAGCAGTTTAAGGATAACTTACACTGAAGCTTTCTTT. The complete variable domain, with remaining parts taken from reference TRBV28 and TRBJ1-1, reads DVKVTQSSRYLVKRTGEKVFLECVQDMDHENMFWYRQDPGLGLRLIYFSYDVKMKEKGDIPEGYSVSREKKERFSLILESASTNQTSMYLCASSLRITYTEAFFGQGTRLTVV.